Listed below are T cell receptor beta chains from one sample, sequenced in a study of blood T cell repertoires in COVID-19. Here immunoSEQ multiplex PCR was the method, and the copy in TCRdb shows in-frame clones only, minus some. The sample contains approximately 390,000 clones, more than 75% of which appear only once. The sample taken for sequencing was peripheral blood. The receptor set was obtained from a woman aged 55-69 years with COVID-19, enrolled during active disease. The CDR3 runs from the conserved cysteine through the conserved F or W. Fields, in order: D gene, V gene, CDR3 length, J gene, CDR3 protein. A D gene is named only where the DNA matches it firmly.

D gene: -
V gene: TRBV7-3
CDR3 length: 13
J gene: TRBJ1-1
CDR3 protein: CASSLSRVTEAFF

D gene: -
V gene: TRBV9
CDR3 length: 15
J gene: TRBJ2-1
CDR3 protein: CASSVGGRTYNEQFF

D gene: TRBD2
V gene: TRBV10-1
CDR3 length: 17
J gene: TRBJ2-2
CDR3 protein: CASSESRGGAGTGELFF

D gene: TRBD2
V gene: TRBV9
CDR3 length: 16
J gene: TRBJ2-1
CDR3 protein: CASSVALAGGDNEQFF

D gene: -
V gene: TRBV28
CDR3 length: 13
J gene: TRBJ2-7
CDR3 protein: CASNPGQAYEQYF

D gene: TRBD1
V gene: TRBV28
CDR3 length: 16
J gene: TRBJ1-6
CDR3 protein: CASSPQGWQMNSPLHF

D gene: -
V gene: TRBV5-1
CDR3 length: 16
J gene: TRBJ2-2
CDR3 protein: CASSLVRGSNTGELFF

D gene: TRBD1
V gene: TRBV18
CDR3 length: 19
J gene: TRBJ2-1
CDR3 protein: CASSPGGRGQENSYNEQFF

D gene: TRBD1
V gene: TRBV7-9
CDR3 length: 17
J gene: TRBJ2-1
CDR3 protein: CASSPGGPGLGKNEQFF

D gene: -
V gene: TRBV2
CDR3 length: 12
J gene: TRBJ2-7
CDR3 protein: CATQAGNLRQYF

D gene: -
V gene: TRBV3-1/TRBV3-2
CDR3 length: 13
J gene: TRBJ1-1
CDR3 protein: CASSPGGGEEAFF

D gene: TRBD1
V gene: TRBV18
CDR3 length: 16
J gene: TRBJ1-4
CDR3 protein: CASSPTGQGFNEKLFF

D gene: TRBD2
V gene: TRBV5-1
CDR3 length: 16
J gene: TRBJ2-3
CDR3 protein: CASSLIELAGRDTQYF

D gene: -
V gene: TRBV5-1
CDR3 length: 15
J gene: TRBJ2-7
CDR3 protein: CASSLVQGSYYEQYF

D gene: -
V gene: TRBV30
CDR3 length: 15
J gene: TRBJ1-2
CDR3 protein: CAWVRRGSSNYGYTF

D gene: -
V gene: TRBV24-1
CDR3 length: 14
J gene: TRBJ2-1
CDR3 protein: CATSDSGVYNEQFF

D gene: -
V gene: TRBV11-3
CDR3 length: 15
J gene: TRBJ2-7
CDR3 protein: CASSLGGASHYEQYF

D gene: -
V gene: TRBV9
CDR3 length: 16
J gene: TRBJ2-2
CDR3 protein: CASSVGTSPNTGELFF

D gene: TRBD1
V gene: TRBV2
CDR3 length: 13
J gene: TRBJ1-5
CDR3 protein: CASKLQGGQPQHF

D gene: TRBD1
V gene: TRBV30
CDR3 length: 16
J gene: TRBJ1-6
CDR3 protein: CAWSALGGFNNSPLHF

D gene: -
V gene: TRBV19
CDR3 length: 14
J gene: TRBJ1-5
CDR3 protein: CASSIESRNQPQHF

D gene: -
V gene: TRBV6-1
CDR3 length: 18
J gene: TRBJ1-3
CDR3 protein: CASSEARRTAGRGNTIYF

D gene: TRBD2
V gene: TRBV11-2
CDR3 length: 16
J gene: TRBJ2-1
CDR3 protein: CASSPVVAGIYNEQFF

D gene: TRBD2
V gene: TRBV5-1
CDR3 length: 14
J gene: TRBJ2-1
CDR3 protein: CASSLATGGQEQFF

D gene: -
V gene: TRBV2
CDR3 length: 14
J gene: TRBJ2-2
CDR3 protein: CASSEPRNTGELFF

D gene: TRBD2
V gene: TRBV18
CDR3 length: 17
J gene: TRBJ2-3
CDR3 protein: CASSPSRRTSGTDTQYF

D gene: TRBD1
V gene: TRBV12-3/TRBV12-4
CDR3 length: 13
J gene: TRBJ1-2
CDR3 protein: CASSLRQGYGYTF

D gene: -
V gene: TRBV5-1
CDR3 length: 14
J gene: TRBJ1-3
CDR3 protein: CASSLGQNGNTIYF

D gene: -
V gene: TRBV20-1
CDR3 length: 11
J gene: TRBJ1-1
CDR3 protein: CSALDSFEAFF

D gene: TRBD2
V gene: TRBV28
CDR3 length: 13
J gene: TRBJ2-7
CDR3 protein: CASSRGGLYEQYF

D gene: -
V gene: TRBV7-9
CDR3 length: 15
J gene: TRBJ2-5
CDR3 protein: CASSLAGRVQETQYF

D gene: -
V gene: TRBV5-4
CDR3 length: 14
J gene: TRBJ1-2
CDR3 protein: CASSPAGEHYGYTF

D gene: TRBD2
V gene: TRBV4-2
CDR3 length: 15
J gene: TRBJ2-3
CDR3 protein: CASSQVSGDPDTQYF

D gene: -
V gene: TRBV6-5
CDR3 length: 14
J gene: TRBJ1-2
CDR3 protein: CASSLGGGDYGYTF

D gene: -
V gene: TRBV5-4
CDR3 length: 14
J gene: TRBJ1-2
CDR3 protein: CASSLPGGRYGYTF

D gene: -
V gene: TRBV5-1
CDR3 length: 13
J gene: TRBJ1-2
CDR3 protein: CASSPSGNGGYTF

D gene: -
V gene: TRBV7-9
CDR3 length: 15
J gene: TRBJ1-3
CDR3 protein: CASSLATRVGNTIYF

D gene: TRBD1
V gene: TRBV14
CDR3 length: 14
J gene: TRBJ1-1
CDR3 protein: CASSQLNGGDRAFF

D gene: -
V gene: TRBV2
CDR3 length: 13
J gene: TRBJ1-1
CDR3 protein: CASKLEGNTEAFF

D gene: -
V gene: TRBV3-1/TRBV3-2
CDR3 length: 11
J gene: TRBJ1-3
CDR3 protein: CASSPGNTIYF

D gene: -
V gene: TRBV9
CDR3 length: 12
J gene: TRBJ1-3
CDR3 protein: CASRLQGHTIYF

D gene: -
V gene: TRBV3-1/TRBV3-2
CDR3 length: 15
J gene: TRBJ1-1
CDR3 protein: CASSSPTNLNTEAFF

D gene: -
V gene: TRBV11-3
CDR3 length: 14
J gene: TRBJ2-3
CDR3 protein: CASSFGTLTDTQYF

D gene: -
V gene: TRBV27
CDR3 length: 14
J gene: TRBJ2-3
CDR3 protein: CASSSSRVTDTQYF

D gene: -
V gene: TRBV12-3/TRBV12-4
CDR3 length: 12
J gene: TRBJ2-3
CDR3 protein: CASRKEVDTQYF

D gene: -
V gene: TRBV6-5
CDR3 length: 15
J gene: TRBJ2-7
CDR3 protein: CASSYSRYVASEQYF

D gene: TRBD2
V gene: TRBV27
CDR3 length: 16
J gene: TRBJ2-3
CDR3 protein: CASSTLGTSGLDTQYF